The 5 T cell receptor beta chains below were found in one sample sequenced in a study of T-cell reconstitution after alpha-beta-depleted transplantation in children. Preparation of the TCRbeta library used unique molecular identifiers. TCRdb processed the PCR reads anew with MiXCR; each CDR3 protein has one entry. The table shows under 850,000 distinct CDR3 sequences, with about an eighth occurring only once. The sample here was PBMCs, taken before TCRalphabeta/CD19-depleted stem cell transplant. Receptors were obtained from a girl aged 2 to 10 with congenital amegakaryocytic thrombocytopenia, due to receive a stem cell transplant.

This clonotype was found many times. The chain carries TRBV12-3 or TRBV12-4 and TRBJ1-6, with D unresolved. V shed 6 bases and J shed 8 bases, with 11 bases lying between them. CDR3 length equals 13 residues. This CDR3 is CASRPVVDSPLHF. The CDR3 DNA reads TGTGCCAGCAGACCAGTGGTTGATTCACCCCTCCACTTT.

This clonotype has just a few counts. This rearrangement joins TRBV12-3 or TRBV12-4 to TRBJ2-3; D may be TRBD1 (5 bases). This CDR3 is built from 14 residues. V was trimmed by 8 bases and J by 0 bases, leaving 12 bases between them. CDR3 coding DNA: TGTGCCAGCCAAAAAGACAGCAGCACAGATACGCAGTATTTT. Translation: CASQKDSSTDTQYF.

The sample holds many counts of this clonotype. The chain combines TRBV5-1 with TRBJ2-7; no firm D call. The germline V gene encodes CDR1 SGHRS and CDR2 YFSETQ. This CDR3 region has 13 residues. Trimming pared 1 base from V and 6 bases from J, leaving 11 bases between. CDR3: CASSLLPSSEQYF. CDR3 DNA sequence: TGCGCCAGCAGCTTGCTCCCGAGTAGCGAGCAGTACTTC.

The chain links TRBV7-8 to TRBJ2-1; D ambiguous. Germline V gene data show CDR1 as SGHVS and CDR2 as FQNEAQ. Trimming pared 4 bases from V and 0 bases from J, leaving 10 bases between. The CDR3 has 15 residues. The chain's CDR3 is CASSSIPVSYNEQFF. The CDR3 DNA reads TGTGCCAGCAGCTCAATTCCTGTCTCCTACAATGAGCAGTTCTTC. Using reference TRBV7-8 and TRBJ2-1 for the parts outside the CDR3, the full variable domain is GAGVSQSPRYKVAKRGQDVALRCDPISGHVSLFWYQQALGQGPEFLTYFQNEAQLDKSGLPSDRFFAERPEGSVSTLKIQRTQQEDSAVYLCASSSIPVSYNEQFFGPGTRLTVL.

This clonotype was seen a few times. This rearrangement joins TRBV7-6 to TRBJ1-2; D remains ambiguous. V shed 6 bases and J shed 3 bases, with 11 bases lying between them. The CDR3 covers 13 residues. Germline V CDR1 and CDR2: SGHVS, FNYEAQ. This CDR3 is CASSSNLDYGYTF. The CDR3 coding sequence is TGTGCCAGCAGTTCGAACCTTGACTATGGCTACACCTTC.